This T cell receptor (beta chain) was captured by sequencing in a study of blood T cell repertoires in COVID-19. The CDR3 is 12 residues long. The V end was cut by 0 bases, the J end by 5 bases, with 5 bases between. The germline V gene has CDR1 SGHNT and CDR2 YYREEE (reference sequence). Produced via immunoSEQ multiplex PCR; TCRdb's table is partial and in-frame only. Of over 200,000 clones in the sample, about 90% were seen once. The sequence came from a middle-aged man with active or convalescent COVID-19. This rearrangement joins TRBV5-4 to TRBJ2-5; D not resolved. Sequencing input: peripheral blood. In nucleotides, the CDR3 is TGTGCCAGCAGCTTGGCCCGGGAGACCCAGTACTTC. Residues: CASSLARETQYF.